Following are 31 T cell receptor beta chains from one sample sequenced in a study of shared clonotypes between healthy human individuals. Only in-frame clones appear in the TCRdb table, and some are missing; sequencing was by immunoSEQ multiplex PCR. The sample contains about 2.4 million clones, approximately 94% of which appear only once. Sequences were obtained from naive CD4+ T cells from PBMCs. Subset given: CD45RA+ positively selected. Every receptor here comes from a young man in good health. Some clones in this sample may be carry-over from other donors' samples.

The rearrangement uses TRBV5-8 and TRBJ2-1, with 11 bases aligning to TRBD1. The CDR3 contains 16 residues. V shed 1 base, J shed 4 bases, and the junction held 4 bases outside the gene matches. In germline, CDR1 is SGHTS, CDR2 YDEGEE. CDR3 sequence reads: CASSLRGTGGYNEQFF. The CDR3 coding sequence is TGTGCCAGCAGCTTGAGAGGGACAGGGGGATACAATGAGCAGTTCTTC.

This chain links TRBV2 with TRBJ2-5, with a weak D call TRBD2 (7 bases). The germline V gene encodes CDR1 SNHLY and CDR2 FYNNEI. The V and J ends lost 6 bases and 2 bases respectively, with 19 bases between them. CDR3 length: 16 residues. The chain's CDR3 is CASSGGQEAVQETQYF. The CDR3 DNA is TGTGCCAGCAGCGGGGGGCAGGAAGCGGTACAAGAGACCCAGTACTTC.

The genes are TRBV5-1 and TRBJ2-3; 7 nucleotides align to TRBD2. Germline V gene sequence: CDR1 SGHRS, CDR2 YFSETQ. CDR3 length equals 17 residues. The V segment lost 4 bases and the J segment 0 bases; nucleotides outside the gene matches: 11. In nucleotides, the CDR3 is TGCGCCAGCAGCCCCCCTAGCGGAGCGGCTAGCACAGATACGCAGTATTTT. Translated: CASSPPSGAASTDTQYF.

The rearrangement links TRBV4-2 to TRBJ2-5, with 12 bases matching TRBD2. J was trimmed by 0 bases and V by 5 bases; bases with no gene match: 13. CDR3 size: 19 residues. Germline V gene data show CDR1 as LGHNA and CDR2 as YNFKEQ. In DNA, the CDR3 is TGTGCCAGCAGCTCAGGGACTAGCGGGTTTTCCATCTACCAAGAGACCCAGTACTTC. Protein product: CASSSGTSGFSIYQETQYF.

The chain has TRBV6-6 and TRBJ2-7, with TRBD2 as a possible D gene (6 bases). Germline V gene sequence: CDR1 MNHNY, CDR2 SVGAGI (reference sequence). The CDR3 consists of 15 residues. The ends were cut back, 6 bases at V and 6 bases at J, with 21 bases in the middle. CDR3 in amino acids: CASSPLPGLAGEQYF. The CDR3 DNA reads TGTGCCAGCAGCCCCCTACCGGGACTGGCGGGCGAGCAGTACTTC.

The chain links TRBV9 to TRBJ2-3; TRBD2 agrees at 10 bases. The germline CDR1 and CDR2 sequences are SGDLS and YYNGEE. There are 15 residues in the CDR3. Trimming took 4 bases from V and 2 from J; bases not matched to a gene: 4. This CDR3 is CASSTLAGDTDTQYF. The DNA for the CDR3 is TGTGCCAGCAGCACGCTAGCGGGAGACACAGATACGCAGTATTTT.

For this clone: In the same sample, other DNA sequences code for this CDR3. The chain links TRBV5-1 to TRBJ2-3, with TRBD2 matching 12 bases. CDR3 size: 16 residues. The junction had 6 bases not matched to a gene; V was cut back by 4 bases and J by 3 bases. Germline loops: CDR1 SGHRS, CDR2 YFSETQ. The CDR3 sequence: CASSPRTSGITDTQYF. CDR3 DNA sequence: TGCGCCAGCAGCCCCCGGACTAGCGGGATTACAGATACGCAGTATTTT.

The rearrangement uses TRBV6-5 and TRBJ1-4; maybe TRBD1 (5 bases). The CDR3 is 15 amino acids. CDR1 MNHEY and CDR2 SVGAGI come from the germline V gene. V dropped 2 bases and J dropped 7 bases, with 14 bases sitting between them. The CDR3 DNA is TGTGCCAGCAGTTACGGGGGACTCCAGGGTGAAAAACTGTTTTTT. Protein sequence: CASSYGGLQGEKLFF.

This chain links TRBV5-6 with TRBJ1-2; no firm D call. CDR3 size: 15 residues. Trimming left V 4 bases short and J 2 bases short, with 15 bases between. Germline CDR1 reads SGHDT; CDR2 reads YYEEEE. CDR3 region: CASSPGTRANYGYTF. The DNA of the CDR3 is TGTGCCAGCAGCCCGGGAACCCGGGCCAACTATGGCTACACCTTC. Drawing the rest from reference TRBV5-6 and TRBJ1-2, the complete variable domain is DAGVTQSPTHLIKTRGQQVTLRCSPKSGHDTVSWYQQALGQGPQFIFQYYEEEERQRGNFPDRFSGHQFPNYSSELNVNALLLGDSALYLCASSPGTRANYGYTFGSGTRLTVV.

The chain is built from TRBV30 and TRBJ1-2, with 7 nucleotides matching TRBD1. CDR1 is GTSNPN and CDR2 is SVGIG in the germline V gene (reference sequence). The CDR3 is 12 residues long. Trimming removed 7 bases from V and 4 bases from J; junction bases left unmatched: 6. The CDR3 bases are TGTGCCTATTCGTGGGACAGCTATGGCTACACCTTC. This codes for CAYSWDSYGYTF. The complete variable domain, with remaining parts taken from reference TRBV30 and TRBJ1-2, reads SQTIHQWPATLVQPVGSPLSLECTVEGTSNPNLYWYRQAAGRGLQLLFYSVGIGQISSEVPQNLSASRPQDRQFILSSKKLLLSDSGFYLCAYSWDSYGYTFGSGTRLTVV.

This chain connects TRBV5-6 to TRBJ2-3, with D tentatively TRBD1 (5 bases). This CDR3 has 14 residues. The V gene lost 0 bases and the J gene lost 5 bases, with 10 bases spanning the gap. From germline, CDR1 is SGHDT and CDR2 YYEEEE. Here the CDR3 reads CASSLDQGLDTQYF. CDR3 sequence (DNA): TGTGCCAGCAGCTTGGATCAGGGATTAGATACGCAGTATTTT.

The chain links TRBV28 to TRBJ2-7; TRBD2 might be the D (5 bases). The CDR3 is 14 residues long. CDR1 MDHEN and CDR2 SYDVKM come from the germline V gene. V shed 8 bases and J shed 2 bases, with 16 bases lying between them. CDR3 amino acids: CASLASRVTYEQYF. CDR3 nucleotide sequence: TGTGCCAGCCTAGCCTCTAGGGTGACCTACGAGCAGTACTTC.

The genes are TRBV28 and TRBJ1-1; weak D call: TRBD1 (5 bases). The V end lost 3 bases, the J end lost 8 bases, and 13 bases lay between the germline ends. Germline assignment: CDR1 MDHEN and CDR2 SYDVKM. CDR3 length equals 13 residues. The CDR3 bases are TGTGCCAGCAGTTTCCTAAACGCAGGGGAAGCTTTCTTT. Translation: CASSFLNAGEAFF. The entire variable domain, with the rest obtained from reference TRBV28 and TRBJ1-1, is as follows: DVKVTQSSRYLVKRTGEKVFLECVQDMDHENMFWYRQDPGLGLRLIYFSYDVKMKEKGDIPEGYSVSREKKERFSLILESASTNQTSMYLCASSFLNAGEAFFGQGTRLTVV.

The rearrangement links TRBV6-5 to TRBJ1-1; TRBD1 might be the D (5 bases). Trimming took 6 bases from V and 3 from J, leaving 14 bases between them. The CDR3 has 14 residues. Germline CDR1 MNHEY, CDR2 SVGAGI. CDR3 sequence reads: CASSWGRKDTEAFF. In DNA form, the CDR3 reads TGTGCCAGCAGCTGGGGACGGAAAGACACTGAAGCTTTCTTT.

Only one count was recorded for this clone. The chain couples TRBV5-1 to TRBJ1-2; possible D gene TRBD1, 6 bases. CDR1 is SGHRS and CDR2 is YFSETQ in the germline V gene. The germline V and J ends were trimmed by 0 bases and 9 bases, with 12 bases remaining between them. The length of the CDR3 is 13 residues. The CDR3 loop is CASSLGPGDRYTF. The CDR3 DNA sequence: TGCGCCAGCAGCTTGGGGCCAGGGGATCGCTACACCTTC. Looking up the rest from reference TRBV5-1 and TRBJ1-2 gives the full variable domain: KAGVTQTPRYLIKTRGQQVTLSCSPISGHRSVSWYQQTPGQGLQFLFEYFSETQRNKGNFPGRFSGRQFSNSRSEMNVSTLELGDSALYLCASSLGPGDRYTFGSGTRLTVV.

To note about this clone: The identical CDR3 is also encoded by other nucleotide sequences in the sample. This chain connects TRBV29-1 to TRBJ1-2; D remains ambiguous. Germline V lookup: CDR1 SQVTM, CDR2 ANQGSEA. The CDR3 covers 11 residues. The ends were cut back, 1 base at V and 5 bases at J, with 5 bases in the middle. DNA for the CDR3: TGCAGCGTTGAAGTCCTTTATGGCTACACCTTC. As protein: CSVEVLYGYTF.

This chain uses TRBV11-2 with TRBJ2-1, with D unclear. Germline CDR1 and CDR2: SGHAT and FQNNGV. Trimming cost V 1 base and J 6 bases, with 7 bases left between them. The CDR3 has 13 amino acids. The CDR3 DNA reads as TGTGCCAGCAGCTTAGTGGGTTTCAATGAGCAGTTCTTC. Protein sequence: CASSLVGFNEQFF.

V usage is TRBV7-2 and J usage is TRBJ2-5; D remains ambiguous. Germline assignment: CDR1 SGHTA and CDR2 FQGNSA. V lost 3 bases and J lost 5, with 10 bases in between. This CDR3 is 13 amino acids long. The CDR3 DNA sequence: TGTGCCAGCAGCTTCGAGGTTAGGGAGACCCAGTACTTC. Amino acid sequence: CASSFEVRETQYF. The whole variable domain, filled in from reference TRBV7-2 and TRBJ2-5, reads GAGVSQSPSNKVTEKGKDVELRCDPISGHTALYWYRQSLGQGLEFLIYFQGNSAPDKSGLPSDRFSAERTGGSVSTLTIQRTQQEDSAVYLCASSFEVRETQYFGPGTRLLVL.

CDR3 in amino acids: CASSVIVDLPREKLFF. The CDR3 DNA reads TGTGCCAGCAGTGTAATTGTGGACCTACCGCGAGAAAAACTGTTTTTT. J is TRBJ1-4 and V is TRBV6-1; unclear D gene. The CDR3 loop spans 16 amino acids. V lost 4 bases and J lost 8, with 20 bases in between. The V gene's germline CDR1 is MNHNS and CDR2 SASEGT.

The rearrangement links TRBV11-2 to TRBJ2-4; possible D gene TRBD2, 6 bases. Germline lookup yields CDR1 SGHAT and CDR2 FQNNGV. Deletions cut 2 bases from V and 2 bases from J, with 10 bases between. The CDR3 extends over 15 amino acids. CDR3 DNA sequence: TGTGCCAGCAGCTTACCCGGAGGGACCAAAAACATTCAGTACTTC. It specifies CASSLPGGTKNIQYF. The full variable domain, its missing parts supplied by reference TRBV11-2 and TRBJ2-4, is EAGVAQSPRYKIIEKRQSVAFWCNPISGHATLYWYQQILGQGPKLLIQFQNNGVVDDSQLPKDRFSAERLKGVDSTLKIQPAKLEDSAVYLCASSLPGGTKNIQYFGAGTRLSVL.

J is TRBJ1-5 and V is TRBV19; D unresolved. Trimming removed 2 bases at V and 1 base at J, with 12 bases between. This CDR3 region has 16 residues. Per germline, CDR1 LNHDA and CDR2 SQIVND (reference sequence). The DNA for the CDR3 is TGTGCCAGTAGTATAAGGTCAATCCAGAGCAATCAGCCCCAGCATTTT. As protein: CASSIRSIQSNQPQHF.

The chain is built from TRBV19 and TRBJ2-5, with a tentative D call TRBD2 (5 bases). Between the trimmed V and J ends, which lost 6 bases and 2 bases, there was a span of 13 bases. The germline V gene has CDR1 LNHDA and CDR2 SQIVND (reference sequence). This CDR3 is built from 14 residues. The CDR3 spells CASRPAAQQETQYF. As DNA, the CDR3 is TGTGCCAGTAGGCCAGCGGCTCAACAAGAGACCCAGTACTTC.

In nucleotides, the CDR3 is TGCGCCAGCAGCTTGGTGGCTGGGGGGGCAGGGACTGAAGCTTTCTTT. It encodes CASSLVAGGAGTEAFF. The chain carries TRBV5-1 and TRBJ1-1, with D tentatively TRBD1 (6 bases). The CDR3 extends over 16 amino acids. CDR1 and CDR2 from the germline V gene are SGHRS and YFSETQ. Trimming took 0 bases from V and 5 from J, leaving 17 bases between them.

The V call is TRBV6-5, the J call TRBJ2-3, with 8 bases identical to TRBD2. This CDR3 spans 15 amino acids. V lost 6 bases, J lost 3 bases, and 8 bases stayed unmatched. The germline V gene has CDR1 MNHEY and CDR2 SVGAGI. CDR3: CASRPRSGRTDTQYF. CDR3 bases: TGTGCCAGCAGGCCCCGCAGCGGGAGAACAGATACGCAGTATTTT.

The rearrangement joins TRBV28 to TRBJ1-3; D gene ambiguous. The CDR3 extends over 12 amino acids. V was shortened by 3 bases and J by 4 bases, with 4 bases between the two germline ends. CDR1 and CDR2 from the germline V gene are MDHEN and SYDVKM. CDR3 sequence reads: CASSFAGNTIYF. CDR3 nucleotides: TGTGCCAGCAGTTTTGCCGGAAACACCATATATTTT.

This rearrangement joins TRBV7-2 to TRBJ1-1, with D unclear. The CDR3 has 13 amino acids. Germline V gives CDR1 SGHTA, CDR2 FQGNSA. The V and J ends lost 5 bases and 3 bases respectively, with 10 bases between them. This CDR3 reads CASSRTRDTEAFF. The CDR3 region has the DNA TGTGCCAGCAGCCGAACTAGGGACACTGAAGCTTTCTTT.

This chain connects TRBV5-1 to TRBJ1-2, with a tentative D call TRBD1 (5 bases). The CDR3 sequence is 13 residues long. V shed 2 bases and J shed 2 bases, with 7 bases lying between them. CDR1 and CDR2 from the germline V gene are SGHRS and YFSETQ. The CDR3: CASSLRQNYGYTF. CDR3 DNA: TGCGCCAGCAGCTTAAGACAGAACTATGGCTACACCTTC.

Details on this clone: Other DNA sequences in this sample translate to the same CDR3. This chain connects TRBV28 to TRBJ1-2; D call uncertain. Per the germline V gene, CDR1 is MDHEN and CDR2 is SYDVKM. This CDR3 spans 11 amino acids. V was trimmed by 2 bases and J by 7 bases, leaving 5 bases between them. Here the CDR3 DNA reads TGTGCCAGCAGTTTAGAGGTTGGCTACACCTTC. Translating it yields CASSLEVGYTF.

The chain's CDR3 is CASSSGPRERAFF. In nucleotides, the CDR3 is TGTGCCAGCAGCTCCGGGCCCAGGGAACGGGCTTTCTTT. This chain connects TRBV5-6 to TRBJ1-1; a possible D gene is TRBD1 (5 bases). The germline CDR1 and CDR2 sequences are SGHDT and YYEEEE. The length of the CDR3 is 13 residues. Trimming took 3 bases from V and 11 from J, leaving 17 bases between them.

This clone was detected a few times. Other DNA sequences in the same sample also yield this CDR3. The rearrangement uses TRBV5-1 and TRBJ1-1; the D is unclear. Trimming cost V 1 base and J 3 bases, with 4 bases left between them. This CDR3 has 12 amino acids. Germline CDR1 SGHRS, CDR2 YFSETQ. The CDR3 coding sequence is TGCGCCAGCAGCTTGACAGACACTGAAGCTTTCTTT. This gives the protein CASSLTDTEAFF.

In its sample, this clone was seen a few times. The chain carries TRBV7-2 and TRBJ1-1, with a weak D call TRBD1 (5 bases). With 4 bases removed from V and 5 bases from J, the gap between germline ends came to 11 bases. There are 13 residues in the CDR3. The germline V gene encodes CDR1 SGHTA and CDR2 FQGNSA. Written as DNA, the CDR3 is TGTGCCAGCAGCTCCCAGGGAAGGACTGAAGCTTTCTTT. This sequence encodes CASSSQGRTEAFF. The full variable domain, in which reference TRBV7-2 and TRBJ1-1 provide the parts outside the CDR3, is GAGVSQSPSNKVTEKGKDVELRCDPISGHTALYWYRQSLGQGLEFLIYFQGNSAPDKSGLPSDRFSAERTGGSVSTLTIQRTQQEDSAVYLCASSSQGRTEAFFGQGTRLTVV.